Listed below are T cell receptor beta chains from one sample, sequenced in a study of blood T cell repertoires in COVID-19. TCRdb keeps only in-frame clones here, not all; method: immunoSEQ multiplex PCR. Of tens of thousands of clones listed, around nine tenths are singletons. The sequencing input was peripheral blood. The receptors were sampled from a woman aged 80 or over with acute or convalescent COVID-19. CDR3s include the opening cysteine and the closing phenylalanine or tryptophan. Each record gives: J gene, D gene, clone size, V gene, CDR3 DNA, CDR3 protein. The D gene is left open where the match is weak. Clone size is stated in some rows and not others, as once, few, many or a class when expanded.

j_call: TRBJ1-5
d_call: -
clone_size: -
v_call: TRBV30
cdr3_nt: TGTGCCTGGTCCAACGACCGGGGGCCCCAGCATTTT
cdr3_aa: CAWSNDRGPQHF

j_call: TRBJ2-7
d_call: TRBD1
clone_size: -
v_call: TRBV9
cdr3_nt: TGTGCCAGCAGCCCCCAGCCCGGGACAGGCCCCTACGAGCAGTACTTC
cdr3_aa: CASSPQPGTGPYEQYF

j_call: TRBJ2-1
d_call: TRBD2
clone_size: -
v_call: TRBV7-9
cdr3_nt: TGTGCCAGCAGCCCCACTAGCGGCCGCTACAATGAGCAGTTCTTC
cdr3_aa: CASSPTSGRYNEQFF

j_call: TRBJ1-6
d_call: -
clone_size: -
v_call: TRBV5-1
cdr3_nt: TGCGCCAGCAGCTTGTCCAGGGCCTATAATTCACCCCTCCACTTT
cdr3_aa: CASSLSRAYNSPLHF

j_call: TRBJ1-2
d_call: -
clone_size: -
v_call: TRBV25-1
cdr3_nt: TGTGCCAGCAGCAGGTCAGGGGACTATGGCTACACCTTC
cdr3_aa: CASSRSGDYGYTF

j_call: TRBJ2-5
d_call: -
clone_size: -
v_call: TRBV12-3/TRBV12-4
cdr3_nt: TGTGCCAGCAGTTTCAAGGGAGAAGAGACCCAGTACTTC
cdr3_aa: CASSFKGEETQYF

j_call: TRBJ2-6
d_call: -
clone_size: -
v_call: TRBV7-9
cdr3_nt: TGTGCCAGCAGCGGCAGGGGATCTGGGGCCAACGTCCTGACTTTC
cdr3_aa: CASSGRGSGANVLTF

j_call: TRBJ2-2
d_call: -
clone_size: -
v_call: TRBV9
cdr3_nt: TGTGCCAGCAGCGTAGTTGGTCAGACCGGGGAGCTGTTTTTT
cdr3_aa: CASSVVGQTGELFF

j_call: TRBJ1-1
d_call: -
clone_size: few
v_call: TRBV6-4
cdr3_nt: TGTGCCAGCAGTGAGAGATATGGCACTGAAGCTTTCTTT
cdr3_aa: CASSERYGTEAFF

j_call: TRBJ2-7
d_call: -
clone_size: few
v_call: TRBV11-2
cdr3_nt: TGTGCCAGCAGCCCAGGGGTGCTGGATGACTACGAGCAGTACTTC
cdr3_aa: CASSPGVLDDYEQYF

j_call: TRBJ2-1
d_call: -
clone_size: -
v_call: TRBV6-5
cdr3_nt: TGTGCCAGCAGTCTCATCCGGAGCTCCTACAATGAGCAGTTCTTC
cdr3_aa: CASSLIRSSYNEQFF

j_call: TRBJ2-2
d_call: TRBD2
clone_size: once
v_call: TRBV24-1
cdr3_nt: TGTGCCACCAGTGATTTGTCTAGCGGGACCCACGGGGAGCTGTTTTTT
cdr3_aa: CATSDLSSGTHGELFF

j_call: TRBJ2-1
d_call: TRBD2
clone_size: -
v_call: TRBV29-1
cdr3_nt: TGCAGCGTTGAAGATCCTCGGGGGAGGGCCGGGAATGAGCAGTTCTTC
cdr3_aa: CSVEDPRGRAGNEQFF

j_call: TRBJ2-7
d_call: TRBD1
clone_size: -
v_call: TRBV29-1
cdr3_nt: TGCAGCGTGGGGACAGCCAGCGAGCAGTACTTC
cdr3_aa: CSVGTASEQYF

j_call: TRBJ1-6
d_call: -
clone_size: -
v_call: TRBV18
cdr3_nt: TGTGCCAGCTCACCTGGACAGAATTCACCCCTCCACTTT
cdr3_aa: CASSPGQNSPLHF

j_call: TRBJ2-3
d_call: -
clone_size: -
v_call: TRBV4-3
cdr3_nt: TGCGCCAGCAGCCAGAATACCGGACAGGGACTATCCACAGATACGCAGTATTTT
cdr3_aa: CASSQNTGQGLSTDTQYF

j_call: TRBJ2-2
d_call: -
clone_size: once
v_call: TRBV4-2
cdr3_nt: TGTGCCAGCAGCCAGCACGGGACTGACGCGAACACCGGGGAGCTGTTTTTT
cdr3_aa: CASSQHGTDANTGELFF

j_call: TRBJ2-7
d_call: -
clone_size: -
v_call: TRBV6-5
cdr3_nt: TGTGCCAGCAGCCTCGAGGCAGTCTCCTACGAGCAGTACTTC
cdr3_aa: CASSLEAVSYEQYF

j_call: TRBJ2-5
d_call: -
clone_size: once
v_call: TRBV21-1
cdr3_nt: TGTGCCAGCAGCAAAGGGGACAGGGGTGAGACCCAGTACTTC
cdr3_aa: CASSKGDRGETQYF

j_call: TRBJ1-5
d_call: -
clone_size: once
v_call: TRBV18
cdr3_nt: TGTGCCAGCTCAACATCAAATCAGCCCCAGCATTTT
cdr3_aa: CASSTSNQPQHF

j_call: TRBJ2-7
d_call: -
clone_size: -
v_call: TRBV6-2/TRBV6-3
cdr3_nt: TGTGCCAGCAGCTCCCCGACTACCTTTCAGACCTACGAGCAGTACTTC
cdr3_aa: CASSSPTTFQTYEQYF

j_call: TRBJ2-2
d_call: -
clone_size: -
v_call: TRBV7-2
cdr3_nt: TGTGCCAGCAGCCGCTTTATGACAGGGAACACCGGGGAGCTGTTTTTT
cdr3_aa: CASSRFMTGNTGELFF

j_call: TRBJ2-3
d_call: TRBD2
clone_size: -
v_call: TRBV7-2
cdr3_nt: TGTGCCAGCAGCCCTGGGACTAGCGGAAGTACAGATACGCAGTATTTT
cdr3_aa: CASSPGTSGSTDTQYF

j_call: TRBJ1-1
d_call: -
clone_size: -
v_call: TRBV4-2
cdr3_nt: TGTGCCAGCAGCCAAGATTCTCTCACTGAAGCTTTCTTT
cdr3_aa: CASSQDSLTEAFF

j_call: TRBJ2-3
d_call: -
clone_size: -
v_call: TRBV15
cdr3_nt: TGTGCCACCAGCAGGGGGGGTAGGGAGGCAGATACGCAGTATTTT
cdr3_aa: CATSRGGREADTQYF

j_call: TRBJ2-1
d_call: -
clone_size: -
v_call: TRBV5-1
cdr3_nt: TGCGCCAGCAGCTCCTTAATAGTTGCTGCCTACAATGAGCAGTTCTTC
cdr3_aa: CASSSLIVAAYNEQFF

j_call: TRBJ2-5
d_call: TRBD2
clone_size: -
v_call: TRBV5-6
cdr3_nt: TGTGCCAGCAGCTTGATAACCTCGGCGGGAGAGGGAGAGACCCAGTACTTC
cdr3_aa: CASSLITSAGEGETQYF

j_call: TRBJ2-1
d_call: -
clone_size: -
v_call: TRBV5-1
cdr3_nt: TGCGCCAGCAGCTTGGGGGCGGGTGGCCATACACGCAATGAGCAGTTCTTC
cdr3_aa: CASSLGAGGHTRNEQFF

j_call: TRBJ2-2
d_call: TRBD1
clone_size: few
v_call: TRBV19
cdr3_nt: TGTGCCAGTAGTATACCAACAGGGGGAGGCACCGGGGAGCTGTTTTTT
cdr3_aa: CASSIPTGGGTGELFF

j_call: TRBJ2-2
d_call: -
clone_size: -
v_call: TRBV18
cdr3_nt: TGTGCCAGCTCACCAATCCAGGGGATTAACACCGGGGAGCTGTTTTTT
cdr3_aa: CASSPIQGINTGELFF

j_call: TRBJ1-5
d_call: TRBD1
clone_size: once
v_call: TRBV19
cdr3_nt: TGTGCCAGTAGTGCCCTCAAACAGGGGGCTCGCAATCAGCCCCAGCATTTT
cdr3_aa: CASSALKQGARNQPQHF

j_call: TRBJ2-1
d_call: TRBD1
clone_size: -
v_call: TRBV4-3
cdr3_nt: TGCGCCAGCAGCCAAAGACCGGGACAGGGAGGCAATGAGCAGTTCTTC
cdr3_aa: CASSQRPGQGGNEQFF

j_call: TRBJ1-4
d_call: -
clone_size: once
v_call: TRBV18
cdr3_nt: TGTGCCAGCTCACATTCCGAGGGACTCGGGGAAAAACTGTTTTTT
cdr3_aa: CASSHSEGLGEKLFF

j_call: TRBJ1-4
d_call: TRBD1
clone_size: -
v_call: TRBV27
cdr3_nt: TGTGCCAGCAGTCAAAAGACAGGGTCTAATGAAAAACTGTTTTTT
cdr3_aa: CASSQKTGSNEKLFF

j_call: TRBJ1-1
d_call: TRBD1
clone_size: -
v_call: TRBV19
cdr3_nt: TGTGCCAGTAGTTCGGACAGGATGAACACTGAAGCTTTCTTT
cdr3_aa: CASSSDRMNTEAFF

j_call: TRBJ1-2
d_call: -
clone_size: -
v_call: TRBV2
cdr3_nt: TGTGCCAGCAGCGGGGGCTATGGCTACACCTTC
cdr3_aa: CASSGGYGYTF

j_call: TRBJ2-7
d_call: -
clone_size: -
v_call: TRBV5-1
cdr3_nt: TGCGCCAGCAGCTCCCCGGACTCAAACCCTTACGAGCAGTACTTC
cdr3_aa: CASSSPDSNPYEQYF

j_call: TRBJ2-1
d_call: TRBD2
clone_size: -
v_call: TRBV19
cdr3_nt: TGTGCCAGTAGTATTGCAATAGCGGGAGACGGTGAGCAGTTCTTC
cdr3_aa: CASSIAIAGDGEQFF

j_call: TRBJ1-5
d_call: TRBD1
clone_size: -
v_call: TRBV4-3
cdr3_nt: TGCGCCAGCAGCCAAGGGACAGGAGCTCTGCAGCCCCAGCATTTT
cdr3_aa: CASSQGTGALQPQHF

j_call: TRBJ2-7
d_call: TRBD2
clone_size: -
v_call: TRBV10-3
cdr3_nt: TGTGCCACGAAGAGGGATACTAGAGCGGGAGGGCCTGGCGAGCAGTACTTC
cdr3_aa: CATKRDTRAGGPGEQYF

j_call: TRBJ1-6
d_call: TRBD1
clone_size: few
v_call: TRBV2
cdr3_nt: TGTGCCAGCAGGGCCGGGACAGGGTATAATTCACCCCTCCACTTT
cdr3_aa: CASRAGTGYNSPLHF

j_call: TRBJ1-4
d_call: TRBD1
clone_size: -
v_call: TRBV3-1/TRBV3-2
cdr3_nt: TGTGCCAGCAGCCATGAGGGCTGGGCAGGGGGCAATGAAAAACTGTTTTTT
cdr3_aa: CASSHEGWAGGNEKLFF

j_call: TRBJ2-1
d_call: TRBD2
clone_size: -
v_call: TRBV11-3
cdr3_nt: TGTGCCAGCAGCACCCGGACTAGCGGGAGGCAATACAATGAGCAGTTCTTC
cdr3_aa: CASSTRTSGRQYNEQFF

j_call: TRBJ2-7
d_call: TRBD1
clone_size: -
v_call: TRBV3-1/TRBV3-2
cdr3_nt: TGTGCCAGCAGCCAAGAGGCAGGGGGCCGACACTACGAGCAGTACTTC
cdr3_aa: CASSQEAGGRHYEQYF

j_call: TRBJ2-3
d_call: TRBD2
clone_size: once
v_call: TRBV7-8
cdr3_nt: TGTGCCAGCAGCTTAGTAGCTAGCGGGAGGGGCAACACAGATACGCAGTATTTT
cdr3_aa: CASSLVASGRGNTDTQYF

j_call: TRBJ1-1
d_call: -
clone_size: -
v_call: TRBV19
cdr3_nt: TGTGCCAGTAGTATAACCGGGACACCGAACACTGAAGCTTTCTTT
cdr3_aa: CASSITGTPNTEAFF

j_call: TRBJ2-3
d_call: -
clone_size: -
v_call: TRBV18
cdr3_nt: TGTGCCAGCTCACCATTCTCTAGAAGCACAGATACGCAGTATTTT
cdr3_aa: CASSPFSRSTDTQYF

j_call: TRBJ1-2
d_call: -
clone_size: -
v_call: TRBV7-6
cdr3_nt: TGTGCCAGCAGCTTAGTTACGGTAGCAGGAGGGGACTATGGCTACACCTTC
cdr3_aa: CASSLVTVAGGDYGYTF

j_call: TRBJ2-1
d_call: -
clone_size: once
v_call: TRBV24-1
cdr3_nt: TGTGCCACCAGTGACCTATCTATCGGTGAGCAGTTCTTC
cdr3_aa: CATSDLSIGEQFF

j_call: TRBJ2-2
d_call: TRBD1
clone_size: few
v_call: TRBV4-3
cdr3_nt: TGCGCCAGCAGCCCGGACAGGGTCGTCACCGGGGAGCTGTTTTTT
cdr3_aa: CASSPDRVVTGELFF

j_call: TRBJ1-1
d_call: -
clone_size: -
v_call: TRBV19
cdr3_nt: TGTGCCAGTAGTGTTTCAGGACAGTACACTGAAGCTTTCTTT
cdr3_aa: CASSVSGQYTEAFF

j_call: TRBJ1-1
d_call: -
clone_size: -
v_call: TRBV5-5
cdr3_nt: TGTGCCAGCAGGTGGGTTGTGGGGGCGAACACTGAAGCTTTCTTT
cdr3_aa: CASRWVVGANTEAFF